What follows are 15 T cell receptor beta chains derived from one specimen sequenced in a study of blood T cell repertoires in COVID-19. Generated by immunoSEQ multiplex PCR, the TCRdb table keeps only in-frame clones and is missing some. This sample has a few hundred thousand clones, with roughly 87% found just once. The source material was PBMCs or T cells enriched from blood (not recorded which). The receptors derive from a woman aged 25 to 39 who had recovered from COVID-19.

The chain uses TRBV19 and TRBJ2-5, with D perhaps TRBD2 (6 bases). Germline CDR1 is LNHDA and CDR2 is SQIVND (reference sequence). The V end lost 9 bases, the J end lost 5 bases, and 13 bases lay between the germline ends. The CDR3 is 12 amino acids. The CDR3: CASRGMGETQYF. DNA of the CDR3: TGTGCCAGCCGGGGGATGGGTGAGACCCAGTACTTC.

The chain carries TRBV19 and TRBJ1-2; TRBD1 aligns across 7 bases. Trimming at V came to 6 bases and at J to 4 bases, leaving 8 bases not matched to a gene. This CDR3 is built from 14 residues. CDR1 LNHDA and CDR2 SQIVND come from the germline V gene (reference sequence). The CDR3 region has the DNA TGTGCCAGTAGGACAGGGCTCACGGGCTATGGCTACACCTTC. Translated, it gives CASRTGLTGYGYTF.

Comment on this clone: The sample contains more than one DNA sequence encoding this CDR3. The rearrangement links TRBV7-2 to TRBJ1-5, with 9 bases fitting TRBD1. There are 14 residues in the CDR3. V gave up 5 bases and J gave up 7 bases; unmatched junction bases: 6. Germline loops: CDR1 SGHTA, CDR2 FQGNSA. The CDR3 protein is CASSLDRGGQPQHF. The CDR3 DNA sequence: TGTGCCAGCAGCCTGGACAGGGGTGGACAGCCCCAGCATTTT.

The chain has TRBV13 and TRBJ2-7; possibly TRBD1 for D (7 bases). Looked up from germline, CDR1 is PRHDT and CDR2 is FYEKMQ (reference sequence). The CDR3 is 15 residues long. V dropped 0 bases and J dropped 6 bases, with 15 bases sitting between them. CDR3 nucleotides: TGTGCCAGCAGCTTAGGATCAGGGGGGTTTCGCGAGCAGTACTTC. This gives the protein CASSLGSGGFREQYF.

The chain carries TRBV6-5 and TRBJ2-7; 11 bases map to TRBD2. CDR1 is MNHEY and CDR2 is SVGAGI in the germline V gene. The CDR3 is 15 residues long. V lost 4 bases to trimming and J lost 7 bases; unmatched junction nucleotides: 9. The DNA for the CDR3 is TGTGCCAGCAGTTTCGCGACTAGCGGGGAGGCAGAGCAGTACTTC. It encodes CASSFATSGEAEQYF.

This clone is a singleton in its sample. This chain links TRBV7-2 with TRBJ1-3; D is undetermined. CDR1 is SGHTA, CDR2 FQGNSA, per germline. V was clipped by 0 bases and J by 2 bases, with 14 bases between them. The CDR3 is made up of 17 amino acids. The CDR3: CASSLAVPSSTGNTIYF. As DNA, the CDR3 is TGTGCCAGCAGCTTAGCGGTCCCGAGTTCCACTGGAAACACCATATATTTT.

The rearrangement joins TRBV15 to TRBJ1-3; tentatively, D is TRBD1 (5 bases). The germline V gene has CDR1 LNHNV and CDR2 YYDKDF (reference sequence). Trimming shortened V by 4 bases and J by 0 bases, and 13 bases separated the two germline ends. This CDR3 has 16 amino acids. CDR3 region: CATSKTGLSSGNTIYF. CDR3 in DNA: TGTGCCACCAGCAAAACGGGACTCAGCTCTGGAAACACCATATATTTT. Based on the CDR3 plus reference TRBV15 and TRBJ1-3, the full variable domain is DAMVIQNPRYQVTQFGKPVTLSCSQTLNHNVMYWYQQKSSQAPKLLFHYYDKDFNNEADTPDNFQSRRPNTSFCFLDIRSPGLGDTAMYLCATSKTGLSSGNTIYFGEGSWLTVV.

V usage is TRBV6-5 and J usage is TRBJ2-1, with unresolved D. The CDR3 length is 13 residues. Germline CDR1 reads MNHEY; CDR2 reads SVGAGI. V was trimmed by 5 bases and J by 0 bases, leaving 5 bases between them. CDR3 DNA sequence: TGTGCCAGCAGTCCGAGCTCCTACAATGAGCAGTTCTTC. Translated, it gives CASSPSSYNEQFF.

V gene TRBV7-2 combines with J gene TRBJ1-6; D gene ambiguous. The germline gives CDR1 SGHTA, CDR2 FQGNSA. Trimming stripped 1 base from V and 10 bases from J, with 14 bases between. The CDR3 is 15 residues long. CDR3 protein: CASSLGEGFRSPLHF. The CDR3 DNA sequence: TGTGCCAGCAGCTTAGGTGAGGGTTTCCGATCACCCCTCCACTTT.

The gene calls are TRBV9 and TRBJ2-2; a possible D gene is TRBD2 (6 bases). There are 14 residues in the CDR3. V lost 4 bases and J lost 5, with 12 bases in between. Per germline, CDR1 SGDLS and CDR2 YYNGEE. The CDR3: CASSSPGTTGELFF. Written as DNA, the CDR3 is TGTGCCAGCAGCTCCCCGGGGACTACCGGGGAGCTGTTTTTT. Full variable domain (remainder filled in from reference TRBV9 and TRBJ2-2): DSGVTQTPKHLITATGQRVTLRCSPRSGDLSVYWYQQSLDQGLQFLIQYYNGEERAKGNILERFSAQQFPDLHSELNLSSLELGDSALYFCASSSPGTTGELFFGEGSRLTVL.

The chain combines TRBV14 with TRBJ2-2, with TRBD2 matching over 9 bases. Germline CDR1 and CDR2: SGHDN and FVKESK. The CDR3 is 16 amino acids. The V segment lost 4 bases and the J segment 1 base; nucleotides outside the gene matches: 4. This CDR3 is CASSRSGGQNTGELFF. The CDR3 DNA follows: TGTGCCAGCAGCCGTAGCGGGGGTCAGAACACCGGGGAGCTGTTTTTT.

The rearrangement uses TRBV6-5 and TRBJ1-5; D is unresolved. CDR3 size: 14 residues. Germline CDR1 reads MNHEY; CDR2 reads SVGAGI. V was pared by 8 bases and J by 1 base, with 12 bases between. The CDR3 bases are TGTGCCAGCTGGGAGCCCGCGAGCAATCAGCCCCAGCATTTT. This encodes CASWEPASNQPQHF.

A few counts support this clone. Other nucleotide sequences from this sample produce the same CDR3. The chain joins TRBV5-1 to TRBJ1-4; 7 nucleotides match TRBD1. This CDR3 has 15 amino acids. CDR1 and CDR2 (germline): SGHRS, YFSETQ. Trimming at V came to 4 bases and at J to 5 bases, leaving 8 bases not matched to a gene. In nucleotides, the CDR3 is TGCGCCAGCAGCCCCGGGGACAGCGGGAATGAAAAACTGTTTTTT. Its translation is CASSPGDSGNEKLFF.

The CDR3 DNA is TGTGCCAGTAGTCCGGGTAACTATGGCTACACCTTC. Translation gives CASSPGNYGYTF. The V gene is TRBV19, the J gene TRBJ1-2; no reliable D call. V lost 5 bases, J lost 1 base, and 5 bases lay in between. Germline CDR1 and CDR2: LNHDA and SQIVND (reference sequence). CDR3 size: 12 residues.

This clone was observed a handful of times. The chain has TRBV28 and TRBJ1-3; D unresolved. V was pared by 2 bases and J by 1 base, with 6 bases between. Germline CDR1 reads MDHEN; CDR2 reads SYDVKM. The length of the CDR3 is 14 residues. The CDR3 bases are TGTGCCAGCAGTTTACGGGAGTCTGGAAACACCATATATTTT. It yields the protein CASSLRESGNTIYF.